These T cell receptor beta chains were read from a single sample in a study of blood T cell repertoires in COVID-19. Profiled with immunoSEQ multiplex PCR; TCRdb holds only in-frame clones, not every one. The repertoire holds about 97,000 clones, 87% seen once, with about 20% in the top ten. Input material: peripheral blood. Receptor source: a human donor in a cohort sampled during active COVID-19. CDR3s include the opening cysteine and the closing phenylalanine or tryptophan. The D gene is left open where the match is weak. Where a row states a size, it is once, few, many or the class of an expanded clone; other rows omit it.

clone size	CDR3 length	D gene	J gene	V gene	CDR3 protein
-	14	TRBD1	TRBJ1-2	TRBV28	CASSFGDSGYGYTF
-	13	-	TRBJ1-2	TRBV14	CASSQEAGYGYTF
few	14	-	TRBJ1-1	TRBV6-6	CASSYSLQGTEAFF
few	13	-	TRBJ2-7	TRBV10-3	CAIRGGPGGEQYF
-	13	-	TRBJ2-2	TRBV12-3/TRBV12-4	CASSFRDTGELFF
-	14	-	TRBJ2-7	TRBV7-2	CASSRPLPAGEQYF
-	14	TRBD1	TRBJ1-1	TRBV27	CASSFFRDSTEAFF
-	14	TRBD1	TRBJ1-5	TRBV4-2	CASSPDRDLQPQHF
-	15	TRBD1	TRBJ2-1	TRBV5-1	CASSIGQGAYNEQFF
-	17	-	TRBJ2-1	TRBV10-3	CAISESAGGRGYNEQFF
-	15	-	TRBJ2-1	TRBV7-9	CASSLGQQNPNEQFF
once	16	-	TRBJ1-1	TRBV11-2	CASSSVASGSGTEAFF
-	15	-	TRBJ1-2	TRBV10-3	CATWAHVDRPYGYTF
-	14	TRBD1	TRBJ2-5	TRBV6-6	CASSRTGDEETQYF
-	15	TRBD2	TRBJ2-5	TRBV7-2	CASSLNAGGGETQYF
-	16	-	TRBJ1-2	TRBV5-5	CASSPRVEGGFYGYTF
-	14	TRBD1	TRBJ2-7	TRBV2	CASSRDRVGYEQYF
-	13	TRBD1	TRBJ2-7	TRBV12-3/TRBV12-4	CASSLGQSYEQYF
-	12	TRBD1	TRBJ2-7	TRBV18	CASSPGTGEQYF
-	16	-	TRBJ1-6	TRBV6-2/TRBV6-3	CASSYQTGTVGSPLHF